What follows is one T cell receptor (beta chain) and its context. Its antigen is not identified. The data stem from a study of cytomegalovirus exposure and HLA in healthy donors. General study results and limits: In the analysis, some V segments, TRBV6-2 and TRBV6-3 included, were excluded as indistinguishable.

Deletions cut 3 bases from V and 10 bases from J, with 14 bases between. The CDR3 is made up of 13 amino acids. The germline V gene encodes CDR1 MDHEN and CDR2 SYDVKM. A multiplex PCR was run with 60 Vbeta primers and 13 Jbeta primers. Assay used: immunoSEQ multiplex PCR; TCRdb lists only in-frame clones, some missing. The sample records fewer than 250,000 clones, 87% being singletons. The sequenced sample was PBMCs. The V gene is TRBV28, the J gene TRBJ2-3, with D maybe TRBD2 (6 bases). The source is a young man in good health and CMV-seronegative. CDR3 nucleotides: TGTGCCAGCAGTTTGGTGGGACTCCCAGCGCAGTATTTT. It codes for CASSLVGLPAQYF.